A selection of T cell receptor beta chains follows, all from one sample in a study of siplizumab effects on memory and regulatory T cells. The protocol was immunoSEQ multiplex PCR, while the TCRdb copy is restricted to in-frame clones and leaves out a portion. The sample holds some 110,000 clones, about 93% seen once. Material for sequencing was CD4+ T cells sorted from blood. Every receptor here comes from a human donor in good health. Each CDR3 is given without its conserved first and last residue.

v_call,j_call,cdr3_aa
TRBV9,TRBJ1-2,ASSQRQGALGYT
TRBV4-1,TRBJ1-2,ASSQPGQGAGGYT
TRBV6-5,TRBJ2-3,ASREDRDYTDTQY
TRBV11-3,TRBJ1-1,ASSLDVLNTEAF
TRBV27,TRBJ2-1,ATGSSGGYEQF
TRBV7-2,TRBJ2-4,ASSLSGTVNIQY
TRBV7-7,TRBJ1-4,ASSKDRRGQLF
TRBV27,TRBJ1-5,ASSSYGRNSNQPQH
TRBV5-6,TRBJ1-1,ASSVTMNTEAF
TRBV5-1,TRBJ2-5,ASSLGALGGETQY
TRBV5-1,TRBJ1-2,ASSLEAGPADGYT
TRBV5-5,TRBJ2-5,ASSLSGNRQETQY
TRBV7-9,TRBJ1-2,ASSPRGQGAGGYT
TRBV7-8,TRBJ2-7,ASSLRIPGQGNEQY
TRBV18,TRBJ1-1,ASSPPSVWATEAF
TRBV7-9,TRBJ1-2,ASSLGPLIANYGYT
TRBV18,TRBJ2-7,ASSPSSGSSYEQY
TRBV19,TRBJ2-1,ASRRDSSYNEQF
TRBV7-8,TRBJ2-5,ASSLAGEWETQY
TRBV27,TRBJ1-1,ASSITGARDTEAF
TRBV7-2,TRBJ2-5,ASSPGRARETQY
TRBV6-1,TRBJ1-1,ASSEATLNTEAF
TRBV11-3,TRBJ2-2,ASSSSSRNTGELF
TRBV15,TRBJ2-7,ATSRQPRTVPGKQY
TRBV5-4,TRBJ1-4,ASSSDMDEKLF